This T cell receptor (beta chain) stems from a study of cytomegalovirus exposure and HLA in healthy donors. The V and J ends lost 5 bases and 3 bases, in that order; junction bases with no gene match: 6. The germline V gene has CDR1 SSHAT and CDR2 FNYEAQ (reference sequence). The length of the CDR3 is 14 residues. Study-wide points: For most TCR sequences rarity was the rule, although some public TCRs occurred in many donors. Reported performance of the classifier showed diagnosis of cytomegalovirus status with high specificity and sensitivity.

To note about this clone: As yet, its antigen is unknown.

Sequenced by immunoSEQ multiplex PCR; TCRdb stores in-frame clones only, minus some. The sample yields roughly 310,000 clones, approximately 88% seen once. This sequence originates from a man aged 25-45 years in good health and CMV-seronegative. Sequenced input: PBMCs. The chain has TRBV7-7 and TRBJ2-5, with 7 bases matching TRBD1. CDR3 region: CASSATGLKETQYF. Here the CDR3 DNA reads TGTGCCAGCAGCGCGACAGGGCTAAAAGAGACCCAGTACTTC.